The 29 T cell receptor beta chains given below trace back to one sample, sequenced in a study of cytomegalovirus exposure and HLA in healthy donors. Method: immunoSEQ multiplex PCR; TCRdb's copy keeps in-frame clones and lacks some. The repertoire holds 130,000 to 150,000 clones, with approximately 87% as singletons. The source material was PBMCs. All receptors come from a man aged 18-30 years in good health and CMV-seronegative.

The chain carries TRBV30 and TRBJ2-3; 9 nucleotides match TRBD1. The V gene's germline CDR1 is GTSNPN and CDR2 SVGIG (reference sequence). The V and J ends lost 3 bases and 3 bases, in that order; junction bases with no gene match: 22. The CDR3 spans 20 residues. The chain's CDR3 is CAWSAFLRIGTGSRTDTQYF. DNA of the CDR3: TGTGCCTGGAGCGCTTTCCTGCGAATCGGGACAGGGAGTCGGACAGATACGCAGTATTTT.

The gene calls are TRBV5-1 and TRBJ2-1; 8 positions match TRBD2. The CDR3 sequence is 16 residues long. V gave up 4 bases and J gave up 9 bases; unmatched junction bases: 15. Germline values: CDR1 SGHRS, CDR2 YFSETQ. The chain's CDR3 is CASSPERGLGSGEQFF. CDR3 DNA sequence: TGCGCCAGCAGCCCGGAGCGGGGGCTGGGGTCTGGTGAGCAGTTCTTC.

The chain is built from TRBV30 and TRBJ2-7; 10 bases match TRBD1. J gave up 3 bases and V 2 bases, and 1 base lay outside the gene matches. The CDR3 covers 13 residues. Per the germline V gene, CDR1 is GTSNPN and CDR2 is SVGIG (reference sequence). The CDR3 region has the DNA TGTGCCTGGAGTCGGACAGGGGGCTACGAGCAGTACTTC. The encoded protein is CAWSRTGGYEQYF.

The DNA of the CDR3 is TGTGCCAGCAGTGAACTCAGGGGAAGGTCCCCTAATGAAAAACTGTTTTTT. Amino acid sequence: CASSELRGRSPNEKLFF. The chain employs TRBV6-1 and TRBJ1-4; D possibly corresponds to TRBD1 (6 bases). V lost 2 bases and J lost 3, with 16 bases in between. The germline V gene encodes CDR1 MNHNS and CDR2 SASEGT. This CDR3 is built from 17 residues.

This clone was observed once. The J gene is TRBJ2-1, the V gene TRBV28; unclear D gene. The CDR3 totals 12 residues. V was pared by 5 bases and J by 13 bases, with 15 bases between. The germline CDR1 and CDR2 sequences are MDHEN and SYDVKM. As DNA, the CDR3 is TGTGCCAGCAGTCTAGAGTCTTCAGCTCAGTTCTTC. Protein: CASSLESSAQFF.

The rearrangement uses TRBV27 and TRBJ2-7; D is unresolved. V was cut by 3 bases and J by 0 bases, with 15 bases left in between. Germline-derived CDR1 and CDR2 are MNHEY and SMNVEV (reference sequence). The CDR3 extends over 16 amino acids. The CDR3 reads CASSLRGTPLSYEQYF. The CDR3 nucleotides are TGTGCCAGCAGTTTGCGAGGTACTCCCCTCTCCTACGAGCAGTACTTC.

This rearrangement joins TRBV30 to TRBJ2-1; maybe TRBD2 (6 bases). V was clipped by 0 bases and J by 0 bases, with 15 bases between them. CDR1 GTSNPN and CDR2 SVGIG come from the germline V gene (reference sequence). The length of the CDR3 is 17 residues. The CDR3 loop is CAWSVRAGLSSYNEQFF. The CDR3, as DNA: TGTGCCTGGAGTGTCCGGGCGGGGCTGAGCTCCTACAATGAGCAGTTCTTC.

This clone was counted once. The chain is built from TRBV6-5 and TRBJ1-5; D is unclear. Germline loops: CDR1 MNHEY, CDR2 SVGAGI. This CDR3 comprises 15 residues. Trimming removed 6 bases from V and 4 bases from J, with 16 bases in between. The CDR3, as DNA: TGTGCCAGCAGCTTGAAGCACACGGGGAATCAGCCCCAGCATTTT. This sequence encodes CASSLKHTGNQPQHF.

The chain couples TRBV27 to TRBJ2-5; 8 positions match TRBD2. Germline values: CDR1 MNHEY, CDR2 SMNVEV (reference sequence). V gave up 6 bases and J gave up 5 bases; unmatched junction bases: 11. The CDR3 is 15 amino acids. DNA for the CDR3: TGTGCCAGCAGAAAAGCGGGAGTGGGGAGGGAGACCCAGTACTTC. Amino acid sequence: CASRKAGVGRETQYF.

This clone appeared once. The chain employs TRBV11-1 and TRBJ2-7; D call uncertain. With 0 bases removed from V and 1 base from J, the gap between germline ends came to 4 bases. The CDR3 extends over 13 amino acids. The germline CDR1 and CDR2 sequences are SGHAT and FQDESV (reference sequence). This CDR3 reads CASSLAGSYEQYF. CDR3 nucleotide sequence: TGTGCCAGCAGCTTAGCCGGTTCCTACGAGCAGTACTTC.

The V and J genes are TRBV14 and TRBJ1-3; no clear D. The CDR3 has 14 residues. Germline lookup yields CDR1 SGHDN and CDR2 FVKESK. V dropped 2 bases and J dropped 2 bases, with 7 bases sitting between them. The CDR3 is CASSQTVAGNTIYF. The DNA of the CDR3 is TGTGCCAGCAGCCAAACAGTGGCTGGAAACACCATATATTTT.

The chain carries TRBV29-1 and TRBJ2-3; no definite D call. CDR1 is SQVTM, CDR2 ANQGSEA, per germline. The CDR3 is made up of 10 amino acids. V shed 5 bases and J shed 4 bases, with 4 bases lying between them. CDR3 region: CSVQSDTQYF. CDR3 DNA: TGCAGCGTTCAATCAGATACGCAGTATTTT.

This chain joins TRBV7-9 and TRBJ2-5; D call uncertain. CDR3 size: 12 residues. Trimming removed 2 bases from V and 5 bases from J, with 6 bases in between. Germline CDR1 and CDR2: SEHNR and FQNEAQ (reference sequence). The CDR3 spells CASSLRLETQYF. The CDR3 DNA follows: TGTGCCAGCAGCTTACGTCTTGAGACCCAGTACTTC.

The chain is built from TRBV9 and TRBJ2-2; TRBD1 might be the D (5 bases). The CDR3 covers 16 residues. CDR1 SGDLS and CDR2 YYNGEE come from the germline V gene. The ends were cut back, 4 bases at V and 5 bases at J, with 18 bases in the middle. CDR3 nucleotide sequence: TGTGCCAGCAGCAAAAGCCCCCAGGGTGGGACCGGGGAGCTGTTTTTT. Translation gives CASSKSPQGGTGELFF.

This clone was observed a handful of times. The CDR3 is CASSLGEGVADTQYF. CDR3 bases: TGTGCCAGCAGCTTAGGAGAGGGGGTCGCAGATACGCAGTATTTT. The V gene is TRBV11-1, the J gene TRBJ2-3; D may be TRBD1 (6 bases). This CDR3 is built from 15 residues. Germline V CDR1 and CDR2: SGHAT, FQDESV (reference sequence). The ends were cut back, 1 base at V and 4 bases at J, with 12 bases in the middle.

This clone was seen only a few times. The rearrangement uses TRBV5-1 and TRBJ1-3; D is perhaps TRBD1 (6 bases). Between the trimmed V and J ends, which lost 5 bases and 0 bases, there was a span of 12 bases. CDR1 and CDR2 from the germline V gene are SGHRS and YFSETQ. This CDR3 spans 15 amino acids. CDR3 loop: CASRPTGSSGNTIYF. The CDR3 region has the DNA TGCGCCAGCAGGCCGACAGGCAGCTCTGGAAACACCATATATTTT.

In this sample, this clone turned up a few times. V usage is TRBV5-4 and J usage is TRBJ1-1, with a tentative D call TRBD1 (6 bases). Between the trimmed V and J ends, which lost 0 bases and 1 base, there was a span of 7 bases. This CDR3 has 14 residues. Germline lookup yields CDR1 SGHNT and CDR2 YYREEE (reference sequence). In DNA form, the CDR3 reads TGTGCCAGCAGCTTGGTACAGGGGAACACTGAAGCTTTCTTT. Amino acids: CASSLVQGNTEAFF. Full variable domain (remainder filled in from reference TRBV5-4 and TRBJ1-1): ETGVTQSPTHLIKTRGQQVTLRCSSQSGHNTVSWYQQALGQGPQFIFQYYREEENGRGNFPPRFSGLQFPNYSSELNVNALELDDSALYLCASSLVQGNTEAFFGQGTRLTVV.

This chain joins TRBV4-1 and TRBJ2-7; D unresolved. The CDR3 runs to 13 residues. The V gene lost 2 bases and the J gene lost 4 bases, with 9 bases spanning the gap. Germline CDR1 MGHRA, CDR2 YSYEKL. In DNA, the CDR3 is TGCGCCAGCAGCCAATCCGGGTTGTACGAGCAGTACTTC. Protein product: CASSQSGLYEQYF.

The chain employs TRBV7-6 and TRBJ2-1, with D unclear. The CDR3 covers 14 residues. V was trimmed by 1 base and J by 7 bases, leaving 11 bases between them. Germline V gives CDR1 SGHVS, CDR2 FNYEAQ. CDR3 coding DNA: TGTGCCAGCAGCTTAGATCGTTCTCGGAATGAGCAGTTCTTC. This translates into CASSLDRSRNEQFF.

This rearrangement joins TRBV5-1 to TRBJ2-1; maybe TRBD2 (6 bases). The CDR3 runs 18 residues. Germline assignment: CDR1 SGHRS and CDR2 YFSETQ. V lost 0 bases, J lost 0 bases, and 16 bases lay in between. In nucleotides, the CDR3 is TGCGCCAGCAGCTTGGAGGTTAGCGGCCTCGCCTCCTACAATGAGCAGTTCTTC. Residues: CASSLEVSGLASYNEQFF.

This clone was found once. The chain carries TRBV14 and TRBJ2-1; 7 nucleotides align to TRBD2. This CDR3 has 15 amino acids. CDR1 is SGHDN and CDR2 is FVKESK in the germline V gene. V lost 6 bases and J lost 2; bases outside the gene matches: 7. CDR3: CASRLGGGPYNEQFF. CDR3 DNA: TGTGCCAGCAGACTTGGGGGGGGTCCCTACAATGAGCAGTTCTTC.

This rearrangement joins TRBV27 to TRBJ1-1, with a weak D call TRBD1 (5 bases). V was trimmed by 4 bases and J by 1 base, leaving 10 bases between them. Germline V gene lookup returns CDR1 MNHEY and CDR2 SMNVEV (reference sequence). This CDR3 has 14 amino acids. CDR3 sequence: CASSWIQGNTEAFF. As DNA, the CDR3 is TGTGCCAGCAGTTGGATTCAGGGGAACACTGAAGCTTTCTTT.

J is TRBJ1-5 and V is TRBV6-5, with 9 nucleotides matching TRBD1. Looked up from germline, CDR1 is MNHEY and CDR2 is SVGAGI. The V segment lost 4 bases and the J segment 0 bases; nucleotides outside the gene matches: 1. The CDR3 spans 15 residues. The CDR3 nucleotides read TGTGCCAGCAGTTCACAGGGGGCTAGCAATCAGCCCCAGCATTTT. Amino acid sequence: CASSSQGASNQPQHF.

V and J are TRBV6-1 and TRBJ2-3; the match to TRBD2 covers 7 bases. Germline lookup yields CDR1 MNHNS and CDR2 SASEGT. This CDR3 has 14 residues. V was clipped by 7 bases and J by 4 bases; unmatched bases: 8. CDR3 DNA: TGTGCCAGCATGGGGGGGTTCAGGGCAGATACGCAGTATTTT. It specifies CASMGGFRADTQYF.

V is TRBV29-1 and J is TRBJ1-1; 11 nucleotides align to TRBD1. The CDR3 contains 13 residues. The V gene end was trimmed by 4 bases and the J gene end by 8 bases; junction bases not matched to a gene: 6. Germline V CDR1 and CDR2: SQVTM, ANQGSEA. The CDR3 DNA reads TGCAGCGTTGCATGGACAGGGGGCGCAGAAGCTTTCTTT. Translation gives CSVAWTGGAEAFF.

This clone was found once. This rearrangement joins TRBV6-5 to TRBJ2-7; TRBD2 aligns across 7 bases. CDR1 MNHEY and CDR2 SVGAGI come from the germline V gene. This CDR3 is 16 amino acids long. With V trimmed by 4 bases and J by 4 bases, 13 bases remained unmatched. CDR3 protein: CASSSYQAGSFYEQYF. DNA for the CDR3: TGTGCCAGCAGTTCCTACCAAGCGGGGTCATTTTACGAGCAGTACTTC.

This clone was counted between two and nine times. The chain employs TRBV29-1 and TRBJ2-5; 8 positions match TRBD1. The CDR3 loop spans 11 amino acids. The germline V gene encodes CDR1 SQVTM and CDR2 ANQGSEA. V shed 3 bases, J shed 8 bases, and the junction held 2 bases outside the gene matches. The CDR3 DNA sequence: TGCAGCGTTGACCAGGGGGCAACCCAGTACTTC. Translating it yields CSVDQGATQYF.

This chain joins TRBV11-2 and TRBJ2-1; 9 nucleotides line up with TRBD2. J lost 2 bases, V lost 5 bases, and 4 bases had no gene match. Germline CDR1 reads SGHAT; CDR2 reads FQNNGV. The CDR3 sequence is 15 residues long. The CDR3: CASSLSGSAYNEQFF. Written as DNA, the CDR3 is TGTGCCAGCAGCCTTAGCGGGAGCGCCTACAATGAGCAGTTCTTC.

This chain connects TRBV11-2 to TRBJ2-5, with 7 positions matching TRBD2. Per the germline V gene, CDR1 is SGHAT and CDR2 is FQNNGV. V was pared by 5 bases and J by 4 bases, with 10 bases of the junction left unmatched. The CDR3 spans 15 residues. In DNA form, the CDR3 reads TGTGCCAGCAGCCCGGAGGCGGGAGAGGGAGAGACCCAGTACTTC. This translates into CASSPEAGEGETQYF.